Sequencing of this T cell receptor beta chain was carried out in a study of regulatory T cells in long-lasting Graves disease. Trimming took 0 bases from V and 2 from J, leaving 16 bases between them. The CDR3 consists of 17 residues. Germline CDR1 KGHSH, CDR2 LQKENI. Time point defined: newly diagnosed GD, antithyroid drugs for less than 3 months. PBMC-extracted RNA yielded the TCR library. HTBI primers from iRepertoire and Arm-PCR of CDR3 regions yielded the TCR beta libraries. TCRdb itself ran the multiplex PCR reads through MiXCR, one entry per CDR3 protein. The sample includes about 610,000 distinct CDR3 sequences, roughly 15% of them seen just once. In this sample, this clonotype turned up a few times. This sample also appeared in a second study, on T cells in Graves' hyperthyroidism and ophthalmopathy. That paper states: The TCR CDR3 first-round RT-PCR relied on the HTBI primer set. With a median lead of about six months before onset, the model predicted ophthalmopathy.

The chain links TRBV18 to TRBJ2-5; TRBD1 is a possible D gene (6 bases). The sequencing here drew on peripheral blood mononuclear cells (PBMCs), taken at new diagnosis, from a patient treated with antithyroid drugs. This sequence originates from a man between 18 and 35 years old with Graves disease. CDR3 region: CASSPPPPGQSQETQYF. In nucleotides, the CDR3 is TGTGCCAGCTCACCACCCCCCCCCGGACAGTCTCAAGAGACCCAGTACTTC.